This T cell receptor (beta chain) came from a study of Graves' ophthalmopathy and Graves' hyperthyroidism. About this clonotype: The antigen is undetermined. Compared with germline, one end of the junction differs, possibly owing to a read error.

The CDR3 is 13 amino acids. Germline V gives CDR1 LNHNV, CDR2 YYDKDF (reference sequence). Findings of the study overall: Clonotypes were expanded in thyroid at above 0.001 frequency, and most also appeared in blood.

Recruitment covered hyperthyroidism patients aged 18 to 65 whose new diagnosis was of under 2 months' duration. Amplified TCR beta CDR3 regions were obtained using RNA transcripts as template. First-round RT-PCR relied on HTBI primers, and a second-round multiplex PCR came next. TCRdb passed the multiplex PCR reads through MiXCR, listing each CDR3 protein once. This sample has over a million distinct CDR3 sequences, with roughly two fifths found just once. The source of this sequence is an adult man with Graves' hyperthyroidism. Sequenced input: peripheral blood or thyroid tissue (not recorded which). The J gene is TRBJ1-4, the V gene TRBV15; no definite D call. The CDR3: CTTSPVFGEKLFF. The CDR3 DNA reads TGTACCACCAGTCCTGTCTTTGGAGAAAAACTGTTTTTT.